The sequence of this T cell receptor beta chain was determined in a study of cytomegalovirus exposure and HLA in healthy donors. Study-wide context: Early released data had tens of millions of unique TCRs, all coming from HLA-typed donors. Study results and caveats: Some V segments, TRBV6-2 and TRBV6-3 among them, were indistinguishable and were therefore excluded. A later analysis linked a missense variant in DCLRE1C to the trimming of TCR beta V and J genes.

Use of 60 Vbeta and 13 Jbeta primers characterized the PCR. Methods used by the authors: Among the unique TCR beta chains that a later analysis counted, about 84 million in all, about 11 million were shared. Method: immunoSEQ multiplex PCR; TCRdb's copy keeps in-frame clones and lacks some. The V and J calls and clone size are taken from that table; D and trimming were inferred from the DNA. This sample has more than 140,000 clones, with 55% to 70% found just once. Points on this clone: Its matching antigen is unknown.

CDR1 is SGHNT and CDR2 is YYREEE in the germline V gene (reference sequence). Trimming took 2 bases from V and 0 from J; bases not matched to a gene: 10. The CDR3 extends over 17 amino acids. Sequenced material: PBMCs. This TCR was recovered from a woman aged 25 to 39 in good health and CMV-seropositive. The chain employs TRBV5-4 and TRBJ1-1; TRBD1 agrees at 7 bases. The CDR3 nucleotides read TGTGCCAGCAGCTTAACTAAGGGACAGCGGATGAACACTGAAGCTTTCTTT. Its protein is CASSLTKGQRMNTEAFF. The full variable domain, with the rest looked up from reference TRBV5-4 and TRBJ1-1, is ETGVTQSPTHLIKTRGQQVTLRCSSQSGHNTVSWYQQALGQGPQFIFQYYREEENGRGNFPPRFSGLQFPNYSSELNVNALELDDSALYLCASSLTKGQRMNTEAFFGQGTRLTVV.